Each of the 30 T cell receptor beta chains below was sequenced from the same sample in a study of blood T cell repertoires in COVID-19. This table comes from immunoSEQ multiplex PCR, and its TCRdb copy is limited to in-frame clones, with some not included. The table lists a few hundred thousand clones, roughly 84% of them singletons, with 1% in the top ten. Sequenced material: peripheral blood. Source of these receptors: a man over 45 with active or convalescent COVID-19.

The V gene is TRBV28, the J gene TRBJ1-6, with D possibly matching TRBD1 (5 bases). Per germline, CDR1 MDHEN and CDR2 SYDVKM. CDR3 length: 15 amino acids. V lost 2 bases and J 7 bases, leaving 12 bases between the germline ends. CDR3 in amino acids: CASSLGQGENSPLHF. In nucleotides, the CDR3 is TGTGCCAGCAGTTTAGGTCAGGGTGAGAATTCACCCCTCCACTTT.

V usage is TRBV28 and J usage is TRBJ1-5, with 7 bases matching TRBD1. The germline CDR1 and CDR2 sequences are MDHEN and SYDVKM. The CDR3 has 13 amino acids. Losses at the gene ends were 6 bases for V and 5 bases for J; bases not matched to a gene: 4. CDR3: CASSIGTDQPQHF. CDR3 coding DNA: TGTGCCAGCAGCATCGGGACAGATCAGCCCCAGCATTTT. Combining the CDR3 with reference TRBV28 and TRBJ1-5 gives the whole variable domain DVKVTQSSRYLVKRTGEKVFLECVQDMDHENMFWYRQDPGLGLRLIYFSYDVKMKEKGDIPEGYSVSREKKERFSLILESASTNQTSMYLCASSIGTDQPQHFGDGTRLSIL.

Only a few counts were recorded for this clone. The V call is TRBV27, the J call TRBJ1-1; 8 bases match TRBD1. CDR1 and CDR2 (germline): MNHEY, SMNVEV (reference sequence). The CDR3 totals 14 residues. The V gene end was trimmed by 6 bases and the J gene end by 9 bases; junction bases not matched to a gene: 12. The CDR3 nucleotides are TGTGCCAGCAGCTTCAGTGGACAGGGAAGGAAAGCTTTCTTT. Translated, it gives CASSFSGQGRKAFF.

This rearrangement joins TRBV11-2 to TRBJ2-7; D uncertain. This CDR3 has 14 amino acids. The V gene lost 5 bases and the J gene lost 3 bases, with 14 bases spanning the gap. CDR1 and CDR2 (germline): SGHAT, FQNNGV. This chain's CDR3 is CASSLKRLSYEQYF. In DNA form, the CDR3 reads TGTGCCAGCAGCCTAAAAAGACTTAGCTACGAGCAGTACTTC.

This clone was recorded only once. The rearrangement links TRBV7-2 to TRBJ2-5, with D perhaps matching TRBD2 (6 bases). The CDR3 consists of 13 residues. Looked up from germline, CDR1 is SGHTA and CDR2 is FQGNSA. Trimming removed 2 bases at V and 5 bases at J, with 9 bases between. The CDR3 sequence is CASSLTSWETQYF. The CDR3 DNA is TGTGCCAGCAGCTTAACTAGCTGGGAGACCCAGTACTTC.

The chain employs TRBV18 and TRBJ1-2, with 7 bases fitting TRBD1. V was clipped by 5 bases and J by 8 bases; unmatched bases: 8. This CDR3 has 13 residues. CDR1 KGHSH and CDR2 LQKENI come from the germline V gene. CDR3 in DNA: TGTGCCAGCTCAGAAGCTCAGGGGGGCGGCTACACCTTC. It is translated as CASSEAQGGGYTF.

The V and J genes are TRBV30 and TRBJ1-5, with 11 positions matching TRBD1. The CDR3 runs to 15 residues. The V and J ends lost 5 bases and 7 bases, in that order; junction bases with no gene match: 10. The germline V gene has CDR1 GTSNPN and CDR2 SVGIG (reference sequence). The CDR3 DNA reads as TGTGCCTGGGGACCCGGGACAGGGGGGGAACAGCCCCAGCATTTT. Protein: CAWGPGTGGEQPQHF. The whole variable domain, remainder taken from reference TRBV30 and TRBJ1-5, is SQTIHQWPATLVQPVGSPLSLECTVEGTSNPNLYWYRQAAGRGLQLLFYSVGIGQISSEVPQNLSASRPQDRQFILSSKKLLLSDSGFYLCAWGPGTGGEQPQHFGDGTRLSIL.

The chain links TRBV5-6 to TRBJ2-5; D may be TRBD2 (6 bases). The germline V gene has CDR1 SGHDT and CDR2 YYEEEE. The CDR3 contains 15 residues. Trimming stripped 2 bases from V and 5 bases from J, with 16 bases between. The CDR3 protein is CASSLSSGSGETQYF. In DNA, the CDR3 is TGTGCCAGCAGCTTATCGTCGGGAAGCGGGGAGACCCAGTACTTC.

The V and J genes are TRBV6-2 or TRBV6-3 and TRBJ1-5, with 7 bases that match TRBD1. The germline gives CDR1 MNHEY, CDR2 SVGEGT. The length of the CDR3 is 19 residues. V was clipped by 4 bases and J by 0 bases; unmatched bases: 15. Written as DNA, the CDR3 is TGTGCCAGCAGTTTACAACAGGGGCTCAGGGGATATAGCAATCAGCCCCAGCATTTT. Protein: CASSLQQGLRGYSNQPQHF.

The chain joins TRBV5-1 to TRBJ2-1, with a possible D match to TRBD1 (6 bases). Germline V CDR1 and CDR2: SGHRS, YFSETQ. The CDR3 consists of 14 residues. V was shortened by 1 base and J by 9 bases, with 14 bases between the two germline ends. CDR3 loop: CASSLLGGSGEQFF. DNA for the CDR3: TGCGCCAGCAGCTTGTTAGGGGGTTCGGGTGAGCAGTTCTTC.

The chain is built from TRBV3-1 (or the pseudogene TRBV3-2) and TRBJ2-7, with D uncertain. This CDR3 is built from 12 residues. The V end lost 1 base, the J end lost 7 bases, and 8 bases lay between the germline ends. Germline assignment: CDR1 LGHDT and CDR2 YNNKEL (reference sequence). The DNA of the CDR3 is TGTGCCAGCAGCCAAGGGTACGGGGAGCAGTACTTC. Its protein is CASSQGYGEQYF.

This chain's CDR3 is CASGNTGELFF. In nucleotides, the CDR3 is TGTGCCAGCGGCAACACCGGGGAGCTGTTTTTT. The rearrangement links TRBV3-1 (or the pseudogene TRBV3-2) to TRBJ2-2; the D is unclear. V was pared by 8 bases and J by 2 bases, with 3 bases between. Looked up from germline, CDR1 is LGHDT and CDR2 is YNNKEL (reference sequence). This CDR3 contains 11 residues.

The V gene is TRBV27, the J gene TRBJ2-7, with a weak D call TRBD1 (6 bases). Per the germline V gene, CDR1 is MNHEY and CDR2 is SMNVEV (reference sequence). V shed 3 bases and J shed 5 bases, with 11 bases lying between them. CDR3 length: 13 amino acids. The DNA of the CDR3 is TGTGCCAGCAGTTTGGAACAGGGCCACGAGCAGTACTTC. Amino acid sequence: CASSLEQGHEQYF.

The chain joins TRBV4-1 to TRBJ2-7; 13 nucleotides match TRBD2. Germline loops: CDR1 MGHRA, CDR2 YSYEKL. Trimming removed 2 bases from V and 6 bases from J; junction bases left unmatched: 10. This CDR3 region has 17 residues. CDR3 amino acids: CASSQYSGTSGDVEQYF. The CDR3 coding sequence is TGCGCCAGCAGCCAATACTCCGGGACTAGCGGGGATGTCGAGCAGTACTTC.

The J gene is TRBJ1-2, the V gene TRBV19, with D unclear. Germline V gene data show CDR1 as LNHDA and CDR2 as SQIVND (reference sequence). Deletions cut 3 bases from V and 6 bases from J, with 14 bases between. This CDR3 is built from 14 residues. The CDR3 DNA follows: TGTGCCAGTAGTATGGCAGGAAGAAAGGATGGCTACACCTTC. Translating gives CASSMAGRKDGYTF.

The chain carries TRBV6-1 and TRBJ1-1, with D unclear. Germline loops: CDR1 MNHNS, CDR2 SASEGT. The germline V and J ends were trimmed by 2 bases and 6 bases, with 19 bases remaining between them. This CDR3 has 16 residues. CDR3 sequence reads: CASSERDWAASAEAFF. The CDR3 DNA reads TGTGCCAGCAGTGAAAGGGATTGGGCCGCTAGCGCTGAAGCTTTCTTT.

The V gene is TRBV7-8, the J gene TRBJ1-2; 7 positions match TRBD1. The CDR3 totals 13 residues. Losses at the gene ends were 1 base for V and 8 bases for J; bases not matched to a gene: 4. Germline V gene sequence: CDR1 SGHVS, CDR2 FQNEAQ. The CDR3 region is CASSLGQGWGYTF. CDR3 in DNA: TGTGCCAGCAGCTTAGGACAGGGCTGGGGCTACACCTTC.

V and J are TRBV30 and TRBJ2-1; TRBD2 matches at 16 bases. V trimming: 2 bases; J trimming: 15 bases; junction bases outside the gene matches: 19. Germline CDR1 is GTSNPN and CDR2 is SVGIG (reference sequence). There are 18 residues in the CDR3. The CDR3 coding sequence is TGTGCCTGGAGTCACTATCAAGTGCGGGGACTAGCGGGAGGGCCTGGGTTCTTC. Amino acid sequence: CAWSHYQVRGLAGGPGFF.

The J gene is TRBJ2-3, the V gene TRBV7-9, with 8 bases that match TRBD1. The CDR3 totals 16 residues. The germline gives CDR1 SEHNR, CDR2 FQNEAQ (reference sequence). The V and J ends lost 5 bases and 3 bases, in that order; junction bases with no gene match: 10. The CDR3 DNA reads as TGTGCCAGCAGCCCACGAGGACAGGGAGATACAGATACGCAGTATTTT. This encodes CASSPRGQGDTDTQYF.

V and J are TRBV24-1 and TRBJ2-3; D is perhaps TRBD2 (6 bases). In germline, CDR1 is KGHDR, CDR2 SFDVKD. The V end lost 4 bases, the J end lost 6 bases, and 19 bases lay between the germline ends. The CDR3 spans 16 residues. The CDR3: CATSDLGGGYPDTQYF. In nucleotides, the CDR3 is TGTGCCACCAGTGACCTCGGTGGGGGGTACCCTGATACGCAGTATTTT.

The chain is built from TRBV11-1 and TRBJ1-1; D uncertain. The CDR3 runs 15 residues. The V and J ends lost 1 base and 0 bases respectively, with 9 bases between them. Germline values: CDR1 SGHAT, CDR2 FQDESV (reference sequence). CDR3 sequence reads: CASSLGNTMNTEAFF. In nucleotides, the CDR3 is TGTGCCAGCAGCTTAGGCAATACAATGAACACTGAAGCTTTCTTT.

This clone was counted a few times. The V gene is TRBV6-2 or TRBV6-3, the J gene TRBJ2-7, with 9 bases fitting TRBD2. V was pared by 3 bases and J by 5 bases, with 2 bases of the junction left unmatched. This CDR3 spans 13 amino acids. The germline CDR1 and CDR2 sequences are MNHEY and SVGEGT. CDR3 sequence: CASSYAGGNEQYF. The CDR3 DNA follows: TGTGCCAGCAGTTATGCGGGGGGGAACGAGCAGTACTTC.

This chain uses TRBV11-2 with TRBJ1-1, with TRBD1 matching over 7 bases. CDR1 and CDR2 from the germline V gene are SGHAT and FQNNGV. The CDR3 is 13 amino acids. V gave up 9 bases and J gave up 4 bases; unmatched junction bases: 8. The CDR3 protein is CASKAGGVTEAFF. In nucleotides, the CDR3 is TGTGCCAGTAAAGCAGGGGGTGTCACTGAAGCTTTCTTT.

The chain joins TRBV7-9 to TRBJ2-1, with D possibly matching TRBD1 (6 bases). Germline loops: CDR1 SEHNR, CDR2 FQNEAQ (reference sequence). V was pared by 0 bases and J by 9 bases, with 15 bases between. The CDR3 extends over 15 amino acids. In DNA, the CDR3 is TGTGCCAGCAGCTTAGCGGGACAAGACCGTCGTGAGCAGTTCTTC. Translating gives CASSLAGQDRREQFF.

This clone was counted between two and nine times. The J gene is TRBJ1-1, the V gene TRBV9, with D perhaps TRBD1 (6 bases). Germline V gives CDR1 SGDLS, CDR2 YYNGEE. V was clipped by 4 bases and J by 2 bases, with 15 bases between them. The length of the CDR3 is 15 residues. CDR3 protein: CASSPQAGANTEAFF. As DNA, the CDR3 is TGTGCCAGCAGCCCTCAAGCAGGGGCTAACACTGAAGCTTTCTTT.

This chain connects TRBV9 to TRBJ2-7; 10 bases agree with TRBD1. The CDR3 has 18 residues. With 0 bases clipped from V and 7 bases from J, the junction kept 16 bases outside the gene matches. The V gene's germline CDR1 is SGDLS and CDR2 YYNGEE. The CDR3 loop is CASSVDVPTGTGAGEQYF. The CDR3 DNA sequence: TGTGCCAGCAGCGTAGACGTGCCTACCGGGACAGGGGCCGGAGAGCAGTACTTC.

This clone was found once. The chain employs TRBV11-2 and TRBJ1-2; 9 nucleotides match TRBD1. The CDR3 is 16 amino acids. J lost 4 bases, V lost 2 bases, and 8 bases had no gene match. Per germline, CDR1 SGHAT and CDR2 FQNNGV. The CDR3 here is CASSLTQGAQGYGYTF. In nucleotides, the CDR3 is TGTGCCAGCAGCTTAACACAGGGGGCGCAAGGCTATGGCTACACCTTC.

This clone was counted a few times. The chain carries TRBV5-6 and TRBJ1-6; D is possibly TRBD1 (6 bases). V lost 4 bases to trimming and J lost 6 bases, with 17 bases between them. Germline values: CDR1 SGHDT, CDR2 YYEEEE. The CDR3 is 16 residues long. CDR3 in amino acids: CASSVGGRSTNSPLHF. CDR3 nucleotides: TGTGCCAGCAGCGTAGGGGGTAGATCGACTAATTCACCCCTCCACTTT.

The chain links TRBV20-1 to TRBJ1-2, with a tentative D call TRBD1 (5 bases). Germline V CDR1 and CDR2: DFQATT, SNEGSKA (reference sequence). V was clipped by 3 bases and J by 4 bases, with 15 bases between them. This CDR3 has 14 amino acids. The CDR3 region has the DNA TGCAGTGCTAGTTCTGGGGCCTCGGGCTATGGCTACACCTTC. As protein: CSASSGASGYGYTF.

The CDR3: CASSPPQAQGAYGYTF. CDR3 bases: TGTGCCAGCAGCCCGCCACAAGCACAGGGTGCTTACGGCTACACCTTC. The chain couples TRBV5-4 to TRBJ1-2; D perhaps matches TRBD1 (6 bases). Trimming removed 4 bases from V and 8 bases from J, with 24 bases in between. This CDR3 is built from 16 residues. CDR1 SGHNT and CDR2 YYREEE come from the germline V gene (reference sequence).